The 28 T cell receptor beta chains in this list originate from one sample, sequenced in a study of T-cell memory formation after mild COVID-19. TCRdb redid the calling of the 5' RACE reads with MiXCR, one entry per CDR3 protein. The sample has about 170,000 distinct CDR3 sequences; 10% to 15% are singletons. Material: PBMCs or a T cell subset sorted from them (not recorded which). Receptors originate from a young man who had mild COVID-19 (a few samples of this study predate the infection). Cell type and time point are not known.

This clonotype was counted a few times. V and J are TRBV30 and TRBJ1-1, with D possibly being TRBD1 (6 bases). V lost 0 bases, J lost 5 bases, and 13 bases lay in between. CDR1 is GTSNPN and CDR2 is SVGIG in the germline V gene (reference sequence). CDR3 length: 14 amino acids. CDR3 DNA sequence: TGTGCCTGGAGTGTAGGGGGTGGGGGGACTGAAGCTTTCTTT. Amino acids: CAWSVGGGGTEAFF.

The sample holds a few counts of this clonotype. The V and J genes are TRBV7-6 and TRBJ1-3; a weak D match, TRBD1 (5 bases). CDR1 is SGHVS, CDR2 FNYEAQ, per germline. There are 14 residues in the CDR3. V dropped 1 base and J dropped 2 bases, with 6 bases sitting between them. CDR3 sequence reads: CASSLGQPGNTIYF. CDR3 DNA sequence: TGTGCCAGCAGCTTAGGACAGCCTGGAAACACCATATATTTT.

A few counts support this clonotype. CDR3 nucleotides: TGTGCCAGCAGAGGGGGGGGTGGGACCCAGTACTTC. Amino acids: CASRGGGGTQYF. The chain recombines TRBV27 with TRBJ2-5, with D perhaps TRBD2 (7 bases). Trimming left V 6 bases short and J 7 bases short, with 12 bases between. Germline CDR1 reads MNHEY; CDR2 reads SMNVEV (reference sequence). The CDR3 is made up of 12 amino acids.

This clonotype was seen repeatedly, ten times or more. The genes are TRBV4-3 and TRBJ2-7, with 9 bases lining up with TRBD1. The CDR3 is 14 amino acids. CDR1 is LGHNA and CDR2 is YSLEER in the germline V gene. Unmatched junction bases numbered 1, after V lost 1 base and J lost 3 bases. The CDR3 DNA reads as TGCGCCAGCAGCCAAGCGGACAGGGGCTACGAGCAGTACTTC. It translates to CASSQADRGYEQYF.

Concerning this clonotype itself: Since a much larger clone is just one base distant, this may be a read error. CDR3 region: CSARENRYGHTF. The DNA for the CDR3 is TGCAGTGCTAGAGAGAACCGTTATGGCCACACCTTC. The V and J genes are TRBV20-1 and TRBJ1-2, with D uncertain. The CDR3 extends over 12 amino acids. Germline CDR1 is DFQATT and CDR2 is SNEGSKA (reference sequence).

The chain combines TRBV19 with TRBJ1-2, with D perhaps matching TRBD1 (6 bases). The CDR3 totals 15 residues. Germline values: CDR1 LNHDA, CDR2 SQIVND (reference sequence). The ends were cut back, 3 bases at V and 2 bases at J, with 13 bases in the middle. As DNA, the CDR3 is TGTGCCAGTAGTATCTCCGGGACACCGAACTATGGCTACACCTTC. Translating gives CASSISGTPNYGYTF.

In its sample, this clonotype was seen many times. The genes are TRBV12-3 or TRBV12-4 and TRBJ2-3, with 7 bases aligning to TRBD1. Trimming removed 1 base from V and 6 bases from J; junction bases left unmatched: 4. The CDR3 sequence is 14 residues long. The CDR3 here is CASSLGQGRDTQYF. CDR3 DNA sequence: TGTGCCAGCAGTTTAGGACAGGGCCGCGATACGCAGTATTTT.

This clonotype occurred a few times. The CDR3 spells CAIRDRHHEKLFF. The CDR3 coding sequence is TGTGCCATTCGGGACAGGCACCATGAAAAACTGTTTTTT. The chain employs TRBV19 and TRBJ1-4; 8 positions match TRBD1. V lost 10 bases and J lost 6; bases outside the gene matches: 7. Germline V gene sequence: CDR1 LNHDA, CDR2 SQIVND (reference sequence). The CDR3 loop spans 13 amino acids.

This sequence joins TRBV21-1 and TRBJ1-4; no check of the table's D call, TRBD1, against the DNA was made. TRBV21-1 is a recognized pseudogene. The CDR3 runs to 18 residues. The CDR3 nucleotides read TGTGCCAGCAGCCGCCCCCTCCAGGGGATGGCTTTTGCTGAAAAACTGTTTTTT. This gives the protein CASSRPLQGMAFAEKLFF.

The CDR3 loop reads CASSLVRGGTGELFF. CDR3 bases: TGCGCCAGCAGCTTGGTCAGGGGTGGAACCGGGGAGCTGTTTTTT. The chain uses TRBV5-1 and TRBJ2-2; D is possibly TRBD1 (6 bases). The CDR3 extends over 15 amino acids. The ends were cut back, 0 bases at V and 5 bases at J, with 11 bases in the middle. Germline V gene data show CDR1 as SGHRS and CDR2 as YFSETQ.

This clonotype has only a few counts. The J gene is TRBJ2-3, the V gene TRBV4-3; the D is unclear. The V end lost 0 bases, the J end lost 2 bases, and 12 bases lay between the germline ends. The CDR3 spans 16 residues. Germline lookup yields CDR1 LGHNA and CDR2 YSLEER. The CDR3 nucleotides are TGCGCCAGCAGCCAAGATCGGAACTACAACACAGATACGCAGTATTTT. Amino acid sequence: CASSQDRNYNTDTQYF.

CDR3 region: CASSSRLAGGYNEQFF. DNA of the CDR3: TGTGCCAGCAGTTCCAGGCTAGCGGGGGGGTACAATGAGCAGTTCTTC. The rearrangement links TRBV12-3 or TRBV12-4 to TRBJ2-1, with TRBD2 identical over 12 bases. V trimming: 4 bases; J trimming: 4 bases; junction bases outside the gene matches: 5. The CDR3 loop spans 16 amino acids.

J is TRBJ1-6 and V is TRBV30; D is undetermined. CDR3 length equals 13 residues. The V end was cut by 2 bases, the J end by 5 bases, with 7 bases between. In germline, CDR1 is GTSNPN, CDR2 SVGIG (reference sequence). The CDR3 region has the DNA TGTGCCTGGAGTATTGGGAATAATTCACCCCTCCACTTT. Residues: CAWSIGNNSPLHF.

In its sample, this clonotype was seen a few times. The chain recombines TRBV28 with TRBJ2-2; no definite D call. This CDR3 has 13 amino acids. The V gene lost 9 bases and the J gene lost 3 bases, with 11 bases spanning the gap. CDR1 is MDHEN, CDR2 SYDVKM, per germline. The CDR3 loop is CASSPLDTGELFF. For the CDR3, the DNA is TGTGCCAGTTCCCCGTTGGACACCGGGGAGCTGTTTTTT.

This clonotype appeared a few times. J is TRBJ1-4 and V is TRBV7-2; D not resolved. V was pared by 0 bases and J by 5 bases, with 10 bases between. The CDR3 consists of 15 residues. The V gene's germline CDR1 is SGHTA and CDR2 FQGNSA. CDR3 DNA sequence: TGTGCCAGCAGCTTAGCATGGCAGCCGAATGAAAAACTGTTTTTT. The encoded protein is CASSLAWQPNEKLFF. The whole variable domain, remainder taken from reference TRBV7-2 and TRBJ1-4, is GAGVSQSPSNKVTEKGKDVELRCDPISGHTALYWYRQSLGQGLEFLIYFQGNSAPDKSGLPSDRFSAERTGGSVSTLTIQRTQQEDSAVYLCASSLAWQPNEKLFFGSGTQLSVL.

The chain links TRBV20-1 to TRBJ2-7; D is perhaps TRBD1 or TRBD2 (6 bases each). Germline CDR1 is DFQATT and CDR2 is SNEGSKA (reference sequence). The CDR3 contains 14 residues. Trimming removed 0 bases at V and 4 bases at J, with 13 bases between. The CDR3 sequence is CSARDSGAFYEQYV. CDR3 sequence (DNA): TGCAGTGCTAGAGATTCGGGGGCCTTTTACGAGCAGTACGTC.

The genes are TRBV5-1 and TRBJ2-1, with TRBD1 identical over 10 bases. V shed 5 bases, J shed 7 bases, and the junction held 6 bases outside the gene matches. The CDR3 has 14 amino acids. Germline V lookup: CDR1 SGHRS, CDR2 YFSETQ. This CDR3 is CASRGDRGFNEQFF. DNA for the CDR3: TGCGCCAGCAGGGGGGACAGGGGTTTTAATGAGCAGTTCTTC.

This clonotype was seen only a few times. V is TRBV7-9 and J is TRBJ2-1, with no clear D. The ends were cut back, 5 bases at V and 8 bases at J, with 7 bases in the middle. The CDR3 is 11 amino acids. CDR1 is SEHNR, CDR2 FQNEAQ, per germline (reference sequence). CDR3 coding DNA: TGTGCCAGCAGCCGTAGGGATGAGCAGTTCTTC. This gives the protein CASSRRDEQFF.

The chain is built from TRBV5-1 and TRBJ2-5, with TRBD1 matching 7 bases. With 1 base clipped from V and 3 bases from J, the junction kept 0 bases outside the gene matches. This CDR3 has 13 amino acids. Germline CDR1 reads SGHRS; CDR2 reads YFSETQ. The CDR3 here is CASSLTGEETQYF. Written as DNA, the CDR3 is TGCGCCAGCAGCTTGACAGGGGAAGAGACCCAGTACTTC.

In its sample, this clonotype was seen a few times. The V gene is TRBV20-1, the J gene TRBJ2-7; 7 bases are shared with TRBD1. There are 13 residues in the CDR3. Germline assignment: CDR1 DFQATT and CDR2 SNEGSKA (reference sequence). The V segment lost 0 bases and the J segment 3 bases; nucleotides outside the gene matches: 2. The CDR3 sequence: CSAREGQIYEQYV. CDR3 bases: TGCAGTGCTAGAGAGGGACAGATCTACGAGCAGTACGTC.

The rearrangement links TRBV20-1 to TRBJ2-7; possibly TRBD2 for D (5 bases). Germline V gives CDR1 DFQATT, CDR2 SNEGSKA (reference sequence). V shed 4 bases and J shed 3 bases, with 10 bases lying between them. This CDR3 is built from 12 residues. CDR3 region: CSATPTSYEQYF. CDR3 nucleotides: TGCAGTGCTACTCCTACTAGCTACGAGCAGTACTTC.

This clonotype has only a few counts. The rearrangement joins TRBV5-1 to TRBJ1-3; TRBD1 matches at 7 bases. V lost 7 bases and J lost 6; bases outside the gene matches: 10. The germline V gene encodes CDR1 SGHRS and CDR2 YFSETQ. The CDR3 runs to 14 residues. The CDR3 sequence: CASQEQGSVNTIYF. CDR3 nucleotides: TGCGCCAGCCAGGAACAGGGGAGCGTAAACACCATATATTTT.

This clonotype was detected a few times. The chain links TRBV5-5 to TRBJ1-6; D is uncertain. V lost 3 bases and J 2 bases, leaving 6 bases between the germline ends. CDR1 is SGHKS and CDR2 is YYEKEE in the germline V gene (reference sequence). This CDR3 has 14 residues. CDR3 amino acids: CASSSQTYNSPLHF. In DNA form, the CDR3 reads TGTGCCAGCAGCTCCCAGACCTATAATTCACCCCTCCACTTT.

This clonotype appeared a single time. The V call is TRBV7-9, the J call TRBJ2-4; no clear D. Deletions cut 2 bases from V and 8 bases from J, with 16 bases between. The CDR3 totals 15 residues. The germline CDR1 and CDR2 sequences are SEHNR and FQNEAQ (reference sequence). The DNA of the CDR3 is TGTGCCAGCAGCTTATTCGGGCCCGAGAGAGACATTCAGTACTTC. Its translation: CASSLFGPERDIQYF.

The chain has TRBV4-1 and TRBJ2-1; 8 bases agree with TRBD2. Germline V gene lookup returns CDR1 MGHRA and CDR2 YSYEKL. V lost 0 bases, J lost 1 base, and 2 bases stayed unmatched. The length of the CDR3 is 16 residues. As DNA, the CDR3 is TGCGCCAGCAGCCAAGATCCGGGGGGGTCCTACAATGAGCAGTTCTTC. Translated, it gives CASSQDPGGSYNEQFF.

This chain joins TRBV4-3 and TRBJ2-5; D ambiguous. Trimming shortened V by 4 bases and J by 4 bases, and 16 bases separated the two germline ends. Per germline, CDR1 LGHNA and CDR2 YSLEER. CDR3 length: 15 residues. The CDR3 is CASSPRAGRPETQYF. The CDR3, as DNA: TGCGCCAGCAGCCCAAGGGCTGGCCGGCCAGAGACCCAGTACTTC.

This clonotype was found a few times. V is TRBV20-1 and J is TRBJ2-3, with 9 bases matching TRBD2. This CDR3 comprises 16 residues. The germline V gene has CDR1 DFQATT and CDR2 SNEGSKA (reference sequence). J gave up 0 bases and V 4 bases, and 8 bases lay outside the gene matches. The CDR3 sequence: CSANSGGDASTDTQYF. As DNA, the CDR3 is TGCAGTGCTAATAGCGGGGGAGACGCTAGCACAGATACGCAGTATTTT.

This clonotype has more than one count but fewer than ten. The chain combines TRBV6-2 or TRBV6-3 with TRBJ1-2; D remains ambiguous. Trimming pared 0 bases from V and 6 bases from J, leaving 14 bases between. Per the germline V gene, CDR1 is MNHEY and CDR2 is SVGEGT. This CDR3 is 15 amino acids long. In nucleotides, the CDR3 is TGTGCCAGCAGTTACTCGACCCCGGGGATGAATGGCTACACCTTC. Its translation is CASSYSTPGMNGYTF.